The 2 T cell receptor beta chains in this list originate from one sample, sequenced in a study of glioma-infiltrating T cells after dendritic cell vaccination. Assay: immunoSEQ multiplex PCR; the TCRdb copy retains only in-frame clones and omits some. The table has approximately 100,000 clones, 75% to 85% seen once. Sequenced material: blood, taken before dendritic cell vaccination. The origin of the receptors is a human donor with glioblastoma.

The V gene is TRBV10-1, the J gene TRBJ1-2; 8 nucleotides align to TRBD1. This CDR3 spans 13 amino acids. V dropped 6 bases and J dropped 3; count of bases not matched to a gene: 3. Germline CDR1 is WNHNN and CDR2 is SYGVQD (reference sequence). The CDR3 loop reads CASSATGDYGYTF. CDR3 in DNA: TGCGCCAGCAGCGCGACAGGGGACTATGGCTACACCTTC.

This chain connects TRBV29-1 to TRBJ2-5, with unresolved D. V was clipped by 3 bases and J by 1 base, with 6 bases between them. The CDR3 sequence is 12 residues long. Germline-derived CDR1 and CDR2 are SQVTM and ANQGSEA. The CDR3 sequence is CSVDTVQETQYF. In DNA form, the CDR3 reads TGCAGCGTTGACACAGTCCAAGAGACCCAGTACTTC.